Presented here are 9 T cell receptor beta chains from one specimen sequenced in a study of cytomegalovirus exposure and HLA in healthy donors. The PCR used 60 Vbeta and 13 Jbeta primers. Using immunoSEQ multiplex PCR, the repertoire was profiled, and TCRdb retains in-frame clones only, with some absent. The sample lists about 100,000 clones, around 70% seen once, with 11% in the top ten. The specimen sequenced was PBMCs. These TCRs come from a middle-aged man in good health and CMV-seropositive.

This chain connects TRBV19 to TRBJ1-5; D not certain. Germline-derived CDR1 and CDR2 are LNHDA and SQIVND (reference sequence). CDR3 length equals 15 residues. V lost 0 bases to trimming and J lost 5 bases, with 11 bases between them. The CDR3 sequence is CASSIDLFADQPQHF. Here the CDR3 DNA reads TGTGCCAGTAGTATAGATCTCTTCGCGGATCAGCCCCAGCATTTT. The full variable domain, with the rest looked up from reference TRBV19 and TRBJ1-5, is DGGITQSPKYLFRKEGQNVTLSCEQNLNHDAMYWYRQDPGQGLRLIYYSQIVNDFQKGDIAEGYSVSREKKESFPLTVTSAQKNPTAFYLCASSIDLFADQPQHFGDGTRLSIL.

This clone has just one count. At one end the junction does not follow the germline gene, possibly because of a read error. The J gene is TRBJ2-7, the V gene TRBV7-9; no reliable D call. This CDR3 has 12 residues. Germline values: CDR1 SEHNR, CDR2 FQNEAQ (reference sequence). The CDR3 loop reads CSSSLLSREQYF. In nucleotides, the CDR3 is TGTTCCAGCAGCTTACTATCGCGGGAGCAGTACTTC.

The V gene is TRBV9, the J gene TRBJ2-3; 8 nucleotides line up with TRBD2. V lost 0 bases and J lost 5; bases outside the gene matches: 14. The CDR3 covers 18 residues. In germline, CDR1 is SGDLS, CDR2 YYNGEE. The CDR3 DNA is TGTGCCAGCAGCGTAGACCCAGGAGCGGGAGCAATGGGAGATACGCAGTATTTT. Its translation is CASSVDPGAGAMGDTQYF.

The chain carries TRBV27 and TRBJ1-2; D is possibly TRBD1 (5 bases). This CDR3 has 13 amino acids. Germline-derived CDR1 and CDR2 are MNHEY and SMNVEV (reference sequence). The germline V and J ends were trimmed by 3 bases and 7 bases, with 12 bases remaining between them. The CDR3, as DNA: TGTGCCAGCAGTTTTGGCAGGGCCGGTGGCTACACCTTC. Its translation is CASSFGRAGGYTF.

The V and J genes are TRBV6-6 and TRBJ1-2, with 9 bases that match TRBD1. Germline loops: CDR1 MNHNY, CDR2 SVGAGI (reference sequence). V lost 5 bases, J lost 8 bases, and 9 bases stayed unmatched. The CDR3 loop spans 14 amino acids. The CDR3 loop reads CASSGTTGGSGYTF. CDR3 in DNA: TGTGCCAGCAGTGGTACTACAGGGGGCAGCGGCTACACCTTC.

V and J are TRBV5-1 and TRBJ2-1; no clear D. The CDR3 has 12 residues. V was pared by 2 bases and J by 5 bases, with 5 bases between. Germline assignment: CDR1 SGHRS and CDR2 YFSETQ. The CDR3 DNA sequence: TGCGCCAGCAGCTTCGCGAACAATGAGCAGTTCTTC. Its translation is CASSFANNEQFF.

This CDR3 is CASSPGPGQGSKQYV. In DNA form, the CDR3 reads TGTGCCAGCAGCCCAGGTCCGGGACAGGGGTCTAAGCAGTACGTC. The chain combines TRBV7-9 with TRBJ2-7, with 10 bases that match TRBD1. CDR1 is SEHNR, CDR2 FQNEAQ, per germline (reference sequence). V was pared by 5 bases and J by 8 bases, with 12 bases of the junction left unmatched. The CDR3 length is 15 residues.

This clone has just one count. V gene TRBV6-6 combines with J gene TRBJ1-5; D is unresolved. Per the germline V gene, CDR1 is MNHNY and CDR2 is SVGAGI (reference sequence). This CDR3 region has 11 residues. V was shortened by 6 bases and J by 4 bases, with 4 bases between the two germline ends. The CDR3 here is CASRANQPQHF. CDR3 nucleotide sequence: TGTGCCAGCAGGGCTAATCAGCCCCAGCATTTT.

The J gene is TRBJ1-1, the V gene TRBV12-5; D is unclear. V was trimmed by 2 bases and J by 4 bases, leaving 8 bases between them. Germline loops: CDR1 LGHNT, CDR2 FRNRAP. CDR3 size: 13 residues. The CDR3 coding sequence is TGTGCTAGTGGTTTGAGCCCAGGCACTGAAGCTTTCTTT. Its translation: CASGLSPGTEAFF. Combining the CDR3 with reference TRBV12-5 and TRBJ1-1 gives the whole variable domain DARVTQTPRHKVTEMGQEVTMRCQPILGHNTVFWYRQTMMQGLELLAYFRNRAPLDDSGMPKDRFSAEMPDATLATLKIQPSEPRDSAVYFCASGLSPGTEAFFGQGTRLTVV.